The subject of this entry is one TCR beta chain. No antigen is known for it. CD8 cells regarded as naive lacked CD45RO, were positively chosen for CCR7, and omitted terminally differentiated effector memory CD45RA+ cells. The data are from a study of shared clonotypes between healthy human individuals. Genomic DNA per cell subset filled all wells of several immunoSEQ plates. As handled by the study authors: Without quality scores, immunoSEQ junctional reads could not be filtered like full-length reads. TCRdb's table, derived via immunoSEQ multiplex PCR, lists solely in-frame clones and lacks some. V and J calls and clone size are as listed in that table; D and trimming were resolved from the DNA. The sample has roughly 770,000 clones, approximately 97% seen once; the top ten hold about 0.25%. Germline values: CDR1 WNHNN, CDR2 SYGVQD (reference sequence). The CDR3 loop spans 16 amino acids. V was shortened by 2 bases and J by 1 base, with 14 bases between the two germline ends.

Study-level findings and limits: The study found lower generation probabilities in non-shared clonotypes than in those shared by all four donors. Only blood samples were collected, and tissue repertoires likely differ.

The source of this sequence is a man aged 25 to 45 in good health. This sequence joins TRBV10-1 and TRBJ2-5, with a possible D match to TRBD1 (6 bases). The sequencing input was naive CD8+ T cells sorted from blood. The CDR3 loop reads CASSEARTGFQETQYF. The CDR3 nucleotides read TGCGCCAGCAGTGAGGCCCGTACAGGGTTCCAAGAGACCCAGTACTTC.